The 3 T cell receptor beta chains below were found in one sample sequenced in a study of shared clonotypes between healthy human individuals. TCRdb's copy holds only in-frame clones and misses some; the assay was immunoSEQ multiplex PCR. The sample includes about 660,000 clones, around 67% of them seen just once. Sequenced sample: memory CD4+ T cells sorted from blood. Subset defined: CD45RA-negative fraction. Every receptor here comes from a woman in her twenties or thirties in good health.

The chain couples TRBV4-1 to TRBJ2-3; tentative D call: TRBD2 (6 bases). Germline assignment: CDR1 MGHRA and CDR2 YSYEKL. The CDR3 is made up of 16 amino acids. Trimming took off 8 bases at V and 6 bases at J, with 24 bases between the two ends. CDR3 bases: TGCGCCAGCGCTAACTCCCGGGGGAGTTATAGGGATACGCAGTATTTT. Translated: CASANSRGSYRDTQYF.

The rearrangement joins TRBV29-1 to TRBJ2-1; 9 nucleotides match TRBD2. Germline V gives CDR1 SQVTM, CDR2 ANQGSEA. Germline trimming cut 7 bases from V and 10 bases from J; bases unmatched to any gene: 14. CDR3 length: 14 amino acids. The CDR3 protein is CSAPAGGVGREQFF. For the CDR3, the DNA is TGCAGCGCCCCAGCGGGGGGAGTCGGTCGCGAGCAGTTCTTC.

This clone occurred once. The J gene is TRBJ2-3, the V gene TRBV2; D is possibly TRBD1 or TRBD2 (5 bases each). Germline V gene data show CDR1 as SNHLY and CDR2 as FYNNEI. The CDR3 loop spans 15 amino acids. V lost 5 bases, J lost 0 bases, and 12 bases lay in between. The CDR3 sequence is CASSFNGASTDTQYF. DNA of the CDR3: TGTGCCAGCAGTTTCAACGGGGCTAGCACAGATACGCAGTATTTT.